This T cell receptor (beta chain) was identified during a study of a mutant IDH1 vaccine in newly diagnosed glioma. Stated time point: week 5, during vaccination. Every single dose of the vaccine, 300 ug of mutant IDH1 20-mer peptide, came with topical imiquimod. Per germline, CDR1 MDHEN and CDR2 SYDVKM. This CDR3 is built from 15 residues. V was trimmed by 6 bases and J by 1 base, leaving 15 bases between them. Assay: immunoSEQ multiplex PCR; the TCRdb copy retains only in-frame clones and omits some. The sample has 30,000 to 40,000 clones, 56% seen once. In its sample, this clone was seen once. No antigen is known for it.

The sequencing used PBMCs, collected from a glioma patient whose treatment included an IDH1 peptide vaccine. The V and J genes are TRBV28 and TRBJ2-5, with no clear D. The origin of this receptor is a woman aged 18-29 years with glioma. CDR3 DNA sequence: TGTGCCAGCAGCTCCCACCCGATAGCCCAAGAGACCCAGTACTTC. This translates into CASSSHPIAQETQYF.